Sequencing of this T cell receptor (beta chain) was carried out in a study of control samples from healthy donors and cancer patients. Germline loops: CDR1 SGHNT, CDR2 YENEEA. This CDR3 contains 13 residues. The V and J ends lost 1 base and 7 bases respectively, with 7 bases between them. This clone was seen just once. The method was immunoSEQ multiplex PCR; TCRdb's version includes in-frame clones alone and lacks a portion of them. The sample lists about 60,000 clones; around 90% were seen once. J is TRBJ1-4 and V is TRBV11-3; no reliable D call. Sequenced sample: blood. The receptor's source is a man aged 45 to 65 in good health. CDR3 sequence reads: CASSLAWGEKLFF. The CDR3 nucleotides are TGTGCCAGCAGCTTAGCCTGGGGTGAAAAACTGTTTTTT. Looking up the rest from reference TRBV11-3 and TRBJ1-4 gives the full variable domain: EAGVVQSPRYKIIEKKQPVAFWCNPISGHNTLYWYLQNLGQGPELLIRYENEEAVDDSQLPKDRFSAERLKGVDSTLKIQPAELGDSAVYLCASSLAWGEKLFFGSGTQLSVL.